The present T cell receptor beta chain was sequenced within a study of CD8 T cells in ankylosing spondylitis. The V gene lost 3 bases and the J gene lost 5 bases, with 11 bases spanning the gap. This CDR3 spans 15 amino acids. TCRdb redid the calling of the 5' RACE reads with MiXCR, one entry per CDR3 protein. The sample yields around 140,000 distinct CDR3 sequences, over 10% seen once. The sequence was obtained from a female donor with ankylosing spondylitis or in good health (not recorded which). The sequencing sample was made of blood, either unsorted or a sorted T cell fraction (not recorded which). V is TRBV12-3 or TRBV12-4 and J is TRBJ1-6; TRBD1 is a possible D gene (5 bases). The CDR3 sequence is CASSFFRDHNSPLHF. CDR3 coding DNA: TGTGCCAGCAGTTTTTTCCGGGACCATAATTCACCCCTCCACTTT.